This T cell receptor beta chain was recorded in a study of blood T cell repertoires in COVID-19. The wider study: Samples taken during acute and convalescent COVID-19 were collected in the United States, Italy and Spain. Sources were T cells, B-cell-depleted T cells, or PBMCs; the material itself was cDNA or gDNA.

TCRdb's table, derived via immunoSEQ multiplex PCR, lists solely in-frame clones and lacks some. The sample has roughly 300,000 clones, around 90% seen once. V shed 4 bases, J shed 1 base, and the junction held 11 bases outside the gene matches. The CDR3 extends over 18 amino acids. From germline, CDR1 is SGDLS and CDR2 YYNGEE. Sequences were obtained from peripheral blood. The TCR originated in a man younger than 30 with active or convalescent COVID-19. V and J are TRBV9 and TRBJ1-2; 12 nucleotides agree with TRBD1. CDR3 amino acids: CASSPSGTGGSGNYGYTF. The CDR3 DNA reads TGTGCCAGCAGCCCCTCGGGGACAGGGGGCTCTGGTAACTATGGCTACACCTTC.